This TCR beta chain was found in a study of cytomegalovirus exposure and HLA in healthy donors. Overall study results and limits: Later analysis demonstrated an association between a missense DCLRE1C variant and TCR beta V- and J-gene trimming. Within an earlier analysis, most TCR beta V segments proved productive either about 87% or about 30% of the time.

Use of 60 Vbeta and 13 Jbeta primers characterized the PCR. Assay used: immunoSEQ multiplex PCR; TCRdb lists only in-frame clones, some missing. The sample comprises about 160,000 clones, around 80% of which are singletons, and roughly 6.2% rests with the top ten. With regard to this clone: Its antigen is currently unknown.

This TCR was sampled from a male donor in good health and CMV-seropositive. The sample taken for sequencing was PBMCs.

DNA for the CDR3: TGTGCCAGCAGGAAGGAGCGGGGAGGCAGGTACGAGCAGTACTTC. As protein: CASRKERGGRYEQYF. V is TRBV2 and J is TRBJ2-5; 7 nucleotides align to TRBD2. The J call is doubtful: the DNA matches TRBJ2-7 better. The CDR3 consists of 15 residues. Germline lookup yields CDR1 SNHLY and CDR2 FYNNEI.